The next 18 T cell receptor beta chains were all read from a single sample in a study of identical twins. TCRdb re-derived calls from the 5' RACE reads in MiXCR, one entry per CDR3 protein. Of 240,000 or so distinct CDR3 sequences in the sample, around 6.6% were seen once. This same sample was also taken into another study, of yellow fever vaccine responses in identical twins.

The sequenced sample was memory (CD45RO+) T cells sorted from blood. These receptor sequences come from a woman between 18 and 29 years old in good health.

This clonotype showed up many times. The chain is built from TRBV20-1 and TRBJ2-1, with TRBD2 matching 9 bases. Germline CDR1 DFQATT, CDR2 SNEGSKA (reference sequence). This CDR3 has 14 residues. The trim removed 5 bases at V and 7 bases at J, leaving 9 bases unmatched. This CDR3 is CSAPPGAGGNEQFF. The CDR3 DNA sequence: TGCAGTGCTCCCCCGGGAGCGGGAGGAAATGAGCAGTTCTTC.

In this sample, this clonotype turned up a few times. This sequence joins TRBV4-1 and TRBJ2-1; weak D call: TRBD2 (5 bases). The CDR3 consists of 15 residues. V lost 8 bases, J lost 0 bases, and 14 bases lay in between. The germline V gene encodes CDR1 MGHRA and CDR2 YSYEKL. CDR3 amino acids: CASERTESSYNEQFF. The CDR3 DNA is TGCGCCAGCGAGCGGACCGAGAGCTCCTACAATGAGCAGTTCTTC.

The V call is TRBV10-3, the J call TRBJ2-3; D is uncertain. Trimming stripped 0 bases from V and 6 bases from J, with 19 bases between. The germline CDR1 and CDR2 sequences are ENHRY and SYGVKD. The CDR3 sequence is 17 residues long. The CDR3, as DNA: TGTGCCATCAGTGAGTCGGTTAGGGTTTCTGTAGGGGATACGCAGTATTTT. Translated: CAISESVRVSVGDTQYF.

The gene calls are TRBV11-3 and TRBJ2-1, with D unresolved. The length of the CDR3 is 12 residues. Trimming stripped 6 bases from V and 8 bases from J, with 11 bases between. Germline V lookup: CDR1 SGHNT, CDR2 YENEEA. The CDR3 reads CASSPGVDEQFF. CDR3 coding DNA: TGTGCCAGCAGTCCCGGCGTGGATGAGCAGTTCTTC.

This clonotype has more than one count but fewer than ten. For the CDR3, the DNA is TGTGCCAGCAGCTTAGTGACAGGGGGCGTCGGTGAAAAACTGTTTTTT. Its protein product is CASSLVTGGVGEKLFF. This chain uses TRBV7-9 with TRBJ1-4, with 10 bases aligning to TRBD1. Germline CDR1 is SEHNR and CDR2 is FQNEAQ (reference sequence). Unmatched junction bases numbered 6, after V lost 1 base and J lost 7 bases. The CDR3 is made up of 16 amino acids. Together with reference TRBV7-9 and TRBJ1-4, the CDR3 gives the full variable domain: DTGVSQNPRHKITKRGQNVTFRCDPISEHNRLYWYRQTLGQGPEFLTYFQNEAQLEKSRLLSDRFSAERPKGSFSTLEIQRTEQGDSAMYLCASSLVTGGVGEKLFFGSGTQLSVL.

This clonotype has more than one count but fewer than ten. The chain uses TRBV20-1 and TRBJ2-1, with D maybe TRBD2 (7 bases). Trimming took off 6 bases at V and 6 bases at J, with 18 bases between the two ends. Germline V gives CDR1 DFQATT, CDR2 SNEGSKA (reference sequence). The CDR3 has 14 amino acids. The CDR3 here is CSAWEGGAGNEQFF. Written as DNA, the CDR3 is TGCAGTGCCTGGGAGGGGGGGGCTGGCAATGAGCAGTTCTTC.

This clonotype was observed a few times. The chain combines TRBV25-1 with TRBJ1-2, with 7 bases matching TRBD1. V shed 2 bases, J shed 5 bases, and the junction held 14 bases outside the gene matches. The length of the CDR3 is 17 residues. Germline lookup yields CDR1 MGHDK and CDR2 SYGVNS. Here the CDR3 reads CASSEGPTGPQLYGYTF. In DNA, the CDR3 is TGTGCCAGCAGTGAAGGGCCGACAGGGCCCCAACTATATGGCTACACCTTC.

This clonotype was counted many times. The chain links TRBV18 to TRBJ2-5; D remains unclear. The CDR3 is 12 amino acids. CDR1 KGHSH and CDR2 LQKENI come from the germline V gene. V was shortened by 3 bases and J by 5 bases, with 7 bases between the two germline ends. CDR3 sequence: CASSPTAETQYF. CDR3 sequence (DNA): TGTGCCAGCTCACCGACTGCGGAGACCCAGTACTTC. The full variable domain, in which reference TRBV18 and TRBJ2-5 provide the parts outside the CDR3, is NAGVMQNPRHLVRRRGQEARLRCSPMKGHSHVYWYRQLPEEGLKFMVYLQKENIIDESGMPKERFSAEFPKEGPSILRIQQVVRGDSAAYFCASSPTAETQYFGPGTRLLVL.

This clonotype has a handful of counts. This chain uses TRBV6-1 with TRBJ1-1, with TRBD1 as a possible D gene (6 bases). The germline CDR1 and CDR2 sequences are MNHNS and SASEGT. This CDR3 has 15 residues. Trimming took off 4 bases at V and 4 bases at J, with 16 bases between the two ends. In DNA form, the CDR3 reads TGTGCCAGCAGTGCTCCCTCGGGGGGCAGCACTGAAGCTTTCTTT. This sequence encodes CASSAPSGGSTEAFF.

This sequence joins TRBV20-1 and TRBJ2-3; 10 nucleotides line up with TRBD1. Germline-derived CDR1 and CDR2 are DFQATT and SNEGSKA (reference sequence). J was trimmed by 3 bases and V by 6 bases; bases with no gene match: 9. This CDR3 is 15 amino acids long. CDR3 DNA: TGCAGTGCCCCGAATAGGGACAGGGGAACAGATACGCAGTATTTT. Protein sequence: CSAPNRDRGTDTQYF.

In this sample, this clonotype turned up many times. The genes are TRBV29-1 and TRBJ2-2; unclear D gene. V was shortened by 4 bases and J by 2 bases, with 8 bases between the two germline ends. CDR1 and CDR2 (germline): SQVTM, ANQGSEA. The CDR3 runs to 13 residues. The CDR3 loop reads CSVGRSNTGELFF. The CDR3 DNA reads as TGCAGCGTTGGAAGGTCCAACACCGGGGAGCTGTTTTTT.

The chain joins TRBV2 to TRBJ2-1, with TRBD2 matching over 11 bases. This CDR3 has 18 amino acids. V lost 1 base to trimming and J lost 2 bases; unmatched junction nucleotides: 7. The germline V gene encodes CDR1 SNHLY and CDR2 FYNNEI. CDR3 residues: CASSEGLAGGGPYNEQFF. CDR3 in DNA: TGTGCCAGCAGTGAAGGGCTAGCGGGAGGTGGCCCCTACAATGAGCAGTTCTTC.

This clonotype was observed many times. The J gene is TRBJ1-5, the V gene TRBV6-1, with D uncertain. Trimming cost V 6 bases and J 4 bases, with 13 bases left between them. Germline V gene data show CDR1 as MNHNS and CDR2 as SASEGT. The CDR3 is made up of 14 amino acids. The CDR3 spells CASSPRGPNQPQHF. CDR3 sequence (DNA): TGTGCCAGCAGCCCTCGAGGGCCTAATCAGCCCCAGCATTTT.

This clonotype was found many times. This chain joins TRBV7-8 and TRBJ2-1, with TRBD2 matching over 14 bases. Germline CDR1 and CDR2: SGHVS and FQNEAQ. V dropped 4 bases and J dropped 3; count of bases not matched to a gene: 11. The CDR3 totals 19 residues. The CDR3, as DNA: TGTGCCAGCAGCTACAAAGGGACTAGCGGGGGACGAATCTACAATGAGCAGTTCTTC. It is translated as CASSYKGTSGGRIYNEQFF. Combining the CDR3 with reference TRBV7-8 and TRBJ2-1 gives the whole variable domain GAGVSQSPRYKVAKRGQDVALRCDPISGHVSLFWYQQALGQGPEFLTYFQNEAQLDKSGLPSDRFFAERPEGSVSTLKIQRTQQEDSAVYLCASSYKGTSGGRIYNEQFFGPGTRLTVL.

In its sample, this clonotype was seen a few times. The chain employs TRBV11-1 and TRBJ2-3; no firm D call. CDR3 length: 13 residues. The V and J ends lost 5 bases and 0 bases respectively, with 6 bases between them. Germline values: CDR1 SGHAT, CDR2 FQDESV (reference sequence). CDR3 sequence: CASSDRSTDTQYF. DNA of the CDR3: TGTGCCAGCAGCGATCGTAGCACAGATACGCAGTATTTT.

This sequence joins TRBV19 and TRBJ2-1; a possible D gene is TRBD1 (6 bases). CDR1 LNHDA and CDR2 SQIVND come from the germline V gene (reference sequence). This CDR3 comprises 15 residues. V was clipped by 2 bases and J by 8 bases, with 16 bases between them. CDR3 sequence reads: CASSINRATADEQFF. The CDR3 DNA reads TGTGCCAGTAGTATAAACAGGGCAACTGCCGATGAGCAGTTCTTC.

This clonotype was counted at least ten times. The genes are TRBV3-1 and TRBJ2-3; a possible D gene is TRBD2 (6 bases). Germline CDR1 and CDR2: LGHDT and YNNKEL (reference sequence). With 0 bases removed from V and 0 bases from J, the gap between germline ends came to 13 bases. The CDR3 is made up of 17 amino acids. The DNA for the CDR3 is TGTGCCAGCAGCCAAGATCCGCGGGACTCAAGCACAGATACGCAGTATTTT. Translated, it gives CASSQDPRDSSTDTQYF.

This clonotype was counted at least ten times. The chain joins TRBV18 to TRBJ1-1; D is ambiguous. The germline CDR1 and CDR2 sequences are KGHSH and LQKENI. V was cut by 2 bases and J by 1 base, with 26 bases left in between. This CDR3 is built from 20 residues. The CDR3 is CASSPTSYRLSEKPNTEAFF. The DNA for the CDR3 is TGTGCCAGCTCACCAACTTCCTACAGATTAAGTGAAAAACCGAACACTGAAGCTTTCTTT.